This T cell receptor (beta chain) was sequenced in a study of vaccination effects on CD4 cells after COVID-19. About this clone itself: Its antigen is currently unknown.

Method: immunoSEQ multiplex PCR; TCRdb's copy keeps in-frame clones and lacks some. The sample holds some 22,000 clones, around 72% seen once. ViraFEST expansion of antigen-specific CD4+ T cells with viral peptide pools preceded sequencing. After less than 11 days in culture, the CD4+ T cells were isolated. Vaccine recipients had no previous SARS-CoV-2 infection; their nucleocapsid antibodies were negative. The sequence was collected from a human donor who received a COVID-19 vaccine. Here the sequenced sample was CD4+ T cells from PBMCs cultured with SARS-CoV-2 spike peptides, taken before COVID-19 vaccination.

The CDR3 loop reads CASSESGGSYEQYF. The CDR3 DNA reads TGCGCCAGCAGTGAGTCAGGGGGGAGCTACGAGCAGTACTTC. V gene TRBV10-1 combines with J gene TRBJ2-7; D is perhaps TRBD1 or TRBD2 (6 bases each). The V and J ends lost 0 bases and 3 bases respectively, with 9 bases between them. Germline V lookup: CDR1 WNHNN, CDR2 SYGVQD (reference sequence). This CDR3 spans 14 amino acids.